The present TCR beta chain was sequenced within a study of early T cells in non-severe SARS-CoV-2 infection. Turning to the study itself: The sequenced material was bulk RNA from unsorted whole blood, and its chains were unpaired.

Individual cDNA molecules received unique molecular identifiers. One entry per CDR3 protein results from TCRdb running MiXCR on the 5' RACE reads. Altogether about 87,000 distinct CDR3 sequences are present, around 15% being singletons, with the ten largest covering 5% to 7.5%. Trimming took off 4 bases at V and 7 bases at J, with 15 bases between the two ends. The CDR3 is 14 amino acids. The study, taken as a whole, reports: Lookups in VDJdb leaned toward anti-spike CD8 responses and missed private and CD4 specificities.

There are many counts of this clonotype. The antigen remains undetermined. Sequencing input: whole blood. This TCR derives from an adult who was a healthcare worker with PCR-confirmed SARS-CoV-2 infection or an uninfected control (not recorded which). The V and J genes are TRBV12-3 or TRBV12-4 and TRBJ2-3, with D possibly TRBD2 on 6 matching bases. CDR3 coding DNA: TGTGCCAGCAGTTGGGGCCCGGAGGGAAATACGCAGTATTTT. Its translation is CASSWGPEGNTQYF.